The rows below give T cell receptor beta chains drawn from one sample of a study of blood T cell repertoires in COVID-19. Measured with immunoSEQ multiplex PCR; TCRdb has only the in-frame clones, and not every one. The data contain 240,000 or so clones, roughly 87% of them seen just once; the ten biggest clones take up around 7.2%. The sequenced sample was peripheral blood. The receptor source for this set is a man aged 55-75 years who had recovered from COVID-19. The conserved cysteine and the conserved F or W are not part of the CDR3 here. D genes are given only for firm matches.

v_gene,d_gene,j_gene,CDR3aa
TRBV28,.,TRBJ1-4,ASSLGRLNEKLF
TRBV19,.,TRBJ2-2,ASSSGTNTGELF
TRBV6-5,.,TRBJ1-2,ASSSGGRYGYT
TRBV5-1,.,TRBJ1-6,ASSLAQLPQSPLH
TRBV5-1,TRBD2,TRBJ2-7,ASSLRGGGPKITYEQY
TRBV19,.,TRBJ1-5,ASSLGDGQPQH
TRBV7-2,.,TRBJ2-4,ASTETGTLGKNIQY
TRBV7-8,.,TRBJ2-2,ASSLGPAIMSTGELF
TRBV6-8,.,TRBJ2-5,ASSYLGTGGCGETQY
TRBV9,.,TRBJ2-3,ASSNSGTQY